What follows describes a single T cell receptor (beta chain). The antigen it recognizes is unknown. No base qualities exist here, and no much larger clone lies one base off it. These data originate in a study of blood T cell repertoires in COVID-19 (dated by TCRdb to the early 2020s). Study-wide context: Samples covering the acute and convalescent phases of COVID-19 were provided by collaborators in the United States, Italy and Spain. The prospective study material was composed of cDNA or gDNA derived from T cells, B-cell-depleted T cells, or PBMCs. The dataset comprised deeply sampled blood TCRbeta repertoires from subjects exposed to, actively infected with, or recovered from COVID-19. The repertoires were released in a freely available public database meant as a resource for research on the immune response to SARS-CoV-2. Samples were obtained from the ongoing ImmuneRACE study (first 160 participants) and from over a thousand subjects provided by 6 global collaborators. Sample metadata almost always included a de-identified subject ID, COVID-19 status, age in years and sex. Where available, HLA class I and class II types were obtained from metadata supplied by the sample provider rather than from assay-based typing.

TCRbeta CDR3 regions were amplified from genomic DNA by means of the immunoSEQ Assay, a bias-controlled multiplex PCR. The study's processing was this. Nucleated cell counts per sample were estimated from amplification of reference gene primers within the assay. To quantify the absolute abundance of each unique TCRbeta CDR3 rearrangement, sequence reads were collapsed and filtered. For each sample, productive Simpson clonality was calculated as the square root of Simpson's diversity index over productive rearrangements. The source is immuneACCESS, and TCRdb retained only in-frame sequences with V and J called. Part of the clones is not carried over; for the studies checked, unresolved V genes explain less than half of this, and the remainder is unexplained. V, J and clone size are those of that table, while D and trimming were read from the DNA. The sample data list approximately 290,000 clones, and 80% to 95% of these were observed just once. The ten most abundant clones make up about 1.1% of the sample.

Participants in the prospective study were aged 18 to 89 years, lived in under 30 United States geographic areas, and enrolled through a virtual design. In the prospective study, participants were assigned to cohorts based on the clinical history participants reported in a screening survey and a study questionnaire. ImmuneRACE Cohort 3 recovered participants were defined by two consecutive negative NP/OP PCR tests, healthcare professional clearance, or symptom resolution. In the prospective study, mobile phlebotomists collected whole blood, serum and a nasopharyngeal or oropharyngeal swab from each participant. Prospective study participants could optionally give additional blood draws and questionnaires over an approximately two-month period. Prospective study blood samples were shipped either frozen or at room temperature before DNA extraction. Points the paper makes about the study in general: How much clinical and demographic metadata was included differed by source and by participant, and the metadata was provided uncurated.

This TCR derives from a woman in her thirties who had recovered from COVID-19. The sequenced sample consisted of PBMCs or T cells enriched from blood (not recorded which).

The bases are TGTGCCAGCATCCCTTTGGGAGGGCGCGGTAATCAGCCCCAGCATTTT. It encodes CASIPLGGRGNQPQHF. In this chain, TRBV28 is recombined with TRBJ1-5; the D gene is not confidently resolved. At the junction V is shortened by 7 bases and J by 4 bases, with 20 bases in between. The cysteine opens and the phenylalanine closes a CDR3 of 16 amino acids. CDR3 DNA only is kept here, 48 bases in frame from base 1. CDR1 is given as MDHEN and CDR2 as SYDVKM, both from the germline V gene.